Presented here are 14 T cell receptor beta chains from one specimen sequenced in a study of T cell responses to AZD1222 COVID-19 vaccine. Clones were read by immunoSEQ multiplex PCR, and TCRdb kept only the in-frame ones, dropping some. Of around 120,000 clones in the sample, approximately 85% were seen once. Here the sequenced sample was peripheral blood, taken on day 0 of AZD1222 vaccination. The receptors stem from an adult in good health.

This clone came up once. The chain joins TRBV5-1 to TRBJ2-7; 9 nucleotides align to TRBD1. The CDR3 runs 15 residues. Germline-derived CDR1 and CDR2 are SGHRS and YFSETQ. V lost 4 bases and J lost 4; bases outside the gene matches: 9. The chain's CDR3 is CASSTQGQGSYEQYF. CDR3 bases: TGCGCCAGCAGCACACAGGGACAGGGCAGTTACGAGCAGTACTTC.

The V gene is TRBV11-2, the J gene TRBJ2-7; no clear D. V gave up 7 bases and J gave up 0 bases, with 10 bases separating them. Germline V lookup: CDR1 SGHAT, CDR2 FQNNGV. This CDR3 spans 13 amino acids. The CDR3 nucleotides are TGTGCCAGCAACCCGGACGGCTCCTACGAGCAGTACTTC. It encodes CASNPDGSYEQYF.

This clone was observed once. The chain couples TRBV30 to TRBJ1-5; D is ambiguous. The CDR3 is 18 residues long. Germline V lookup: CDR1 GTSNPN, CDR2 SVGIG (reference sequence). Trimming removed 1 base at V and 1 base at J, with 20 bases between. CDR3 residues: CAWSAQRWSLVSNQPQHF. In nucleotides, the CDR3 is TGTGCCTGGAGTGCACAGCGGTGGAGTTTAGTAAGCAATCAGCCCCAGCATTTT.

The CDR3 DNA is TGTGCCAGCAGTGAATTTTTTCAGCGGGGAGGGAGGAATGAGCAGTTCTTC. Amino acids: CASSEFFQRGGRNEQFF. V and J are TRBV25-1 and TRBJ2-1, with 7 bases lining up with TRBD2. Trimming at V came to 1 base and at J to 7 bases, leaving 13 bases not matched to a gene. From germline, CDR1 is MGHDK and CDR2 SYGVNS. This CDR3 spans 17 amino acids.

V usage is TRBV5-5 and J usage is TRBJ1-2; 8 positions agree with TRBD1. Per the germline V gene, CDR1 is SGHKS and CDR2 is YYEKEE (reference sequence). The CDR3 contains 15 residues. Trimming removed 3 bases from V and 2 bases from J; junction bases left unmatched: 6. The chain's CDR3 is CASSSAGGANYGYTF. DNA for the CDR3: TGTGCCAGCAGCTCGGCAGGGGGCGCGAACTATGGCTACACCTTC.

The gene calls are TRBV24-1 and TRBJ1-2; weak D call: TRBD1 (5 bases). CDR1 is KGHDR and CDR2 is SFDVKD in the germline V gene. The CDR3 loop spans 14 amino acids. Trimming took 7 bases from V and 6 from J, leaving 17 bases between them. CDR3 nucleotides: TGTGCCACCAGCCAAAGGGGAGCCCTGCATGGCTACACCTTC. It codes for CATSQRGALHGYTF.

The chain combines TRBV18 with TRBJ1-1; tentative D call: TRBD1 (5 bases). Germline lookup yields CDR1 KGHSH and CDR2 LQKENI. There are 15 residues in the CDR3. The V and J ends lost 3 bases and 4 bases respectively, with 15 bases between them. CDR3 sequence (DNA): TGTGCCAGCTCACCCTCTTCAGGGAGGGTCACTGAAGCTTTCTTT. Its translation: CASSPSSGRVTEAFF.

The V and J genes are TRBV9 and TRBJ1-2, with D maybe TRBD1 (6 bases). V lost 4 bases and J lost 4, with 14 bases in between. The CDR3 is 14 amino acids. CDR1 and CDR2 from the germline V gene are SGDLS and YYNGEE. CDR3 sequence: CASSPSGELYGYTF. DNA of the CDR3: TGTGCCAGCAGCCCGTCAGGGGAGCTCTATGGCTACACCTTC.

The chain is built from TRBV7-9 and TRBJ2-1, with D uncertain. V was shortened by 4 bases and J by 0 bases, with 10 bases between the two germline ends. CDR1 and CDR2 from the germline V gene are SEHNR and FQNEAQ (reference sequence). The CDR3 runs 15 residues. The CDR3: CASSSGRNSYNEQFF. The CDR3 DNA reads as TGTGCCAGCAGCTCCGGGCGAAACTCCTACAATGAGCAGTTCTTC. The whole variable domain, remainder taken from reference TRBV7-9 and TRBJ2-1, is DTGVSQNPRHKITKRGQNVTFRCDPISEHNRLYWYRQTLGQGPEFLTYFQNEAQLEKSRLLSDRFSAERPKGSFSTLEIQRTEQGDSAMYLCASSSGRNSYNEQFFGPGTRLTVL.

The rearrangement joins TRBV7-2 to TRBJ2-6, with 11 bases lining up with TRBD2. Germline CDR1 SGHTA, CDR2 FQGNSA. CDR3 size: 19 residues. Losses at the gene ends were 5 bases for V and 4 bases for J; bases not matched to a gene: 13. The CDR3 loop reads CASSPRLAGSVWGANVLTF. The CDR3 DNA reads TGTGCCAGCAGCCCTCGACTAGCGGGGTCAGTCTGGGGGGCCAACGTCCTGACTTTC.

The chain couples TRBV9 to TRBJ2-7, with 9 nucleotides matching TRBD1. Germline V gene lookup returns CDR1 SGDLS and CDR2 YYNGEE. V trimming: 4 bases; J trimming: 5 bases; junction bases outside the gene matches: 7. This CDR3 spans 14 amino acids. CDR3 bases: TGTGCCAGCAGCTCGCGGACAGGGGTGGACGAGCAGTACTTC. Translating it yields CASSSRTGVDEQYF.

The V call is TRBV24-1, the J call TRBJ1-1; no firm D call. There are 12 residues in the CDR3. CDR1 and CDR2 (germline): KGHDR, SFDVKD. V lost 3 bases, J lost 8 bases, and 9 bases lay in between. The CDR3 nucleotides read TGTGCCACCAGTGATACCCGGGGAGAAGCTTTCTTT. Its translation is CATSDTRGEAFF.

The CDR3 here is CASSSHGSGFYEQYF. The CDR3, as DNA: TGTGCCAGCAGCTCCCACGGTAGCGGTTTCTACGAGCAGTACTTC. The rearrangement links TRBV6-2 or TRBV6-3 to TRBJ2-7, with TRBD2 as a possible D gene (6 bases). Trimming left V 6 bases short and J 3 bases short, with 18 bases between. The CDR3 length is 15 residues. CDR1 and CDR2 (germline): MNHEY, SVGEGT.

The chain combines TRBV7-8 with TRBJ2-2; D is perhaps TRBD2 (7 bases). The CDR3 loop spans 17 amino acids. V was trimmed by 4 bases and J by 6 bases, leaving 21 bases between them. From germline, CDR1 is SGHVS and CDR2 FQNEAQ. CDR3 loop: CASSSVGGGTGPGELFF. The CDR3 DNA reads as TGTGCCAGCAGCTCGGTAGGGGGGGGCACCGGGCCCGGGGAGCTGTTTTTT.